These T cell receptor gamma chains were read from a single sample in a study of gamma delta lymphoproliferative disorders and STAT genes. TCRdb reprocessed the multiplex PCR reads through CATT. The sample shows some 1,200 gamma-chain clones, less than 10% of them seen only once. Sequencing was performed on blood. These TCRs come from a human donor with gamma-delta T-cell large granular lymphocyte leukemia. Each CDR3 is given with its conserved first and last residue. The order of the fields is J gene, V gene, clone size, CDR3 protein, CDR3 DNA. Clone size, where shown, is once, few, many, or a class for clones that have expanded.

J gene: TRGJ1/TRGJ2
V gene: TRGV8
clone size: -
CDR3 protein: CATWDWVRYYKKLF
CDR3 DNA: TGTGCCACCTGGGATTGGGTGCGTTATTATAAGAAACTCTTT

J gene: TRGJ1/TRGJ2
V gene: TRGV11
clone size: medium-sized
CDR3 protein: CTTVPAGLGIGYKKLF
CDR3 DNA: -

J gene: TRGJP1
V gene: TRGV2
clone size: medium-sized
CDR3 protein: CATWDPDTTGWFKIF
CDR3 DNA: TGTGCCACCTGGGACCCGGATACCACTGGTTGGTTCAAGATATTT

J gene: TRGJ1/TRGJ2
V gene: TRGV3
clone size: medium-sized
CDR3 protein: CATWDRSAKLF
CDR3 DNA: TGTGCCACCTGGGACAGGTCCGCTAAACTCTTT

J gene: TRGJ1/TRGJ2
V gene: TRGV8
clone size: medium-sized
CDR3 protein: CATWDRYYKKLF
CDR3 DNA: TGTGCCACCTGGGACCGTTATTATAAGAAACTCTTT

J gene: TRGJ1/TRGJ2
V gene: TRGV4
clone size: few
CDR3 protein: CATWVHYKKLF
CDR3 DNA: TGTGCCACCTGGGTCCATTATAAGAAACTCTTT

J gene: TRGJP1
V gene: TRGV8
clone size: medium-sized
CDR3 protein: CATPTGWFKIF
CDR3 DNA: TGTGCCACCCCCACTGGTTGGTTCAAGATATTT

J gene: TRGJ1/TRGJ2
V gene: TRGV8
clone size: -
CDR3 protein: CATWPRPGKKLF
CDR3 DNA: TGTGCCACCTGGCCACGCCCCGGAAAGAAACTCTTT

J gene: TRGJP1
V gene: TRGV8
clone size: many
CDR3 protein: CATWAPQSTGWFKIF
CDR3 DNA: TGTGCCACCTGGGCACCCCAAAGCACTGGTTGGTTCAAGATATTT

J gene: TRGJ1/TRGJ2
V gene: TRGV8
clone size: few
CDR3 protein: CATWLNYYKKLF
CDR3 DNA: TGTGCCACCTGGTTGAATTATTATAAGAAACTCTTT

J gene: TRGJ1/TRGJ2
V gene: TRGV3
clone size: -
CDR3 protein: CATWDRPRYKKLF
CDR3 DNA: TGTGCCACCTGGGACAGGCCAAGATATAAGAAACTCTTT

J gene: TRGJ1/TRGJ2
V gene: TRGV8
clone size: -
CDR3 protein: CATWDAYKKLF
CDR3 DNA: TGTGCCACCTGGGATGCTTATAAGAAACTCTTT

J gene: TRGJP
V gene: TRGV3
clone size: few
CDR3 protein: CATWDRPELGKKIKVF
CDR3 DNA: TGTGCCACCTGGGACAGGCCGGAGTTGGGCAAAAAAATCAAGGTATTT

J gene: TRGJ1/TRGJ2
V gene: TRGV11
clone size: few
CDR3 protein: CACWIRHGVPYPYEKLF
CDR3 DNA: TGTGCCTGCTGGATTAGGCACGGTGTACCTTATCCTTATGAGAAACTCTTT

J gene: TRGJ1/TRGJ2
V gene: TRGV3
clone size: many
CDR3 protein: CATWDWYRFRNNYYKKLF
CDR3 DNA: TGTGCCACCTGGGATTGGTACCGTTTTCGAAATAATTATTATAAGAAACTCTTT

J gene: TRGJP2
V gene: TRGV10
clone size: medium-sized
CDR3 protein: CAENSDWIKTF
CDR3 DNA: TGTGCTGAAAATAGTGATTGGATCAAGACGTTT

J gene: TRGJ1/TRGJ2
V gene: TRGV10
clone size: medium-sized
CDR3 protein: CAAWEDYKKLF
CDR3 DNA: TGTGCTGCGTGGGAGGATTATAAGAAACTCTTT

J gene: TRGJP1
V gene: TRGV10
clone size: medium-sized
CDR3 protein: CAAWDPIGTGWFKIF
CDR3 DNA: TGTGCTGCGTGGGACCCCATTGGCACTGGTTGGTTCAAGATATTT

J gene: TRGJ1/TRGJ2
V gene: TRGV2
clone size: few
CDR3 protein: CATWDDDKKLF
CDR3 DNA: TGTGCCACCTGGGACGACGATAAGAAACTCTTT

J gene: TRGJP1
V gene: TRGV4
clone size: once
CDR3 protein: CATWDGLNTTGWFKIF
CDR3 DNA: TGTGCCACCTGGGATGGTCTCAATACCACTGGTTGGTTCAAGATATTT

J gene: TRGJP2
V gene: TRGV2
clone size: medium-sized
CDR3 protein: CATWDGRRDYSSDWIKTF
CDR3 DNA: TGTGCCACCTGGGACGGGCGAAGGGATTATAGTAGTGATTGGATCAAGACGTTT

J gene: TRGJP
V gene: TRGV9
clone size: many
CDR3 protein: CALWEVGIGELGKKIKVF
CDR3 DNA: TGTGCCTTGTGGGAGGTTGGGATCGGCGAGTTGGGCAAAAAAATCAAGGTATTT

J gene: TRGJ1/TRGJ2
V gene: TRGV9
clone size: -
CDR3 protein: CALWEDPGKLF
CDR3 DNA: TGTGCCTTGTGGGAGGACCCAGGGAAACTCTTT

J gene: TRGJ1/TRGJ2
V gene: TRGV10
clone size: medium-sized
CDR3 protein: CAAWDYEKLF
CDR3 DNA: TGTGCTGCGTGGGATTATGAGAAACTCTTT

J gene: TRGJ1/TRGJ2
V gene: TRGV2
clone size: few
CDR3 protein: CATWWYKKLF
CDR3 DNA: TGTGCCACCTGGTGGTATAAGAAACTCTTT

J gene: TRGJP1
V gene: TRGV2
clone size: medium-sized
CDR3 protein: CATWDGRGTTGWFKIF
CDR3 DNA: TGTGCCACCTGGGACGGGCGTGGTACCACTGGTTGGTTCAAGATATTT

J gene: TRGJ1/TRGJ2
V gene: TRGV9
clone size: few
CDR3 protein: CALWEPREYKKLF
CDR3 DNA: TGTGCCTTGTGGGAGCCGCGGGAATATAAGAAACTCTTT

J gene: TRGJP
V gene: TRGV8
clone size: -
CDR3 protein: CATWDSSELGKKIKVF
CDR3 DNA: TGTGCCACCTGGGATAGTTCTGAGTTGGGCAAAAAAATCAAGGTATTT

J gene: TRGJ1/TRGJ2
V gene: TRGV8
clone size: few
CDR3 protein: CATWDTVDRLF
CDR3 DNA: TGTGCCACCTGGGATACTGTAGATAGACTCTTT

J gene: TRGJ1/TRGJ2
V gene: TRGV3
clone size: once
CDR3 protein: CATWDRPTQLF
CDR3 DNA: TGTGCCACCTGGGACAGGCCAACTCAACTCTTT

J gene: TRGJ1/TRGJ2
V gene: TRGV10
clone size: few
CDR3 protein: CAAWEFSVPPYYKKLF
CDR3 DNA: TGTGCTGCGTGGGAATTCTCGGTACCCCCTTATTATAAGAAACTCTTT

J gene: TRGJP
V gene: TRGV8
clone size: medium-sized
CDR3 protein: CATWDKELGKKIKVF
CDR3 DNA: TGTGCCACCTGGGATAAAGAGTTGGGCAAAAAAATCAAGGTATTT

J gene: TRGJ1/TRGJ2
V gene: TRGV5
clone size: few
CDR3 protein: CATWDTSREDKKLF
CDR3 DNA: TGTGCCACCTGGGACACGAGTCGGGAGGATAAGAAACTCTTT

J gene: TRGJP2
V gene: TRGV3
clone size: many
CDR3 protein: CATWDSLGSDWIKTF
CDR3 DNA: TGTGCCACCTGGGACAGTCTGGGTAGTGATTGGATCAAGACGTTT

J gene: TRGJP2
V gene: TRGV8
clone size: medium-sized
CDR3 protein: CATSLWIKTF
CDR3 DNA: TGTGCCACCTCCCTTTGGATCAAGACGTTC

J gene: TRGJP2
V gene: TRGV11
clone size: -
CDR3 protein: CTTVPAGLGYWLYSSDWIKTF
CDR3 DNA: -

J gene: TRGJ1/TRGJ2
V gene: TRGV2
clone size: -
CDR3 protein: CATWDGPLSPTHYYKKLF
CDR3 DNA: TGTGCCACCTGGGACGGGCCTTTGTCGCCAACCCATTATTATAAGAAACTCTTT

J gene: TRGJ1/TRGJ2
V gene: TRGV10
clone size: medium-sized
CDR3 protein: CAAWDYKKLF
CDR3 DNA: TGTGCTGCGTGGGATTATAAGAAACTCTTT

J gene: TRGJ1/TRGJ2
V gene: TRGV9
clone size: -
CDR3 protein: CALWDGKYKKLF
CDR3 DNA: TGTGCCTTGTGGGACGGGAAATATAAGAAACTTTTT

J gene: TRGJ1/TRGJ2
V gene: TRGV10
clone size: few
CDR3 protein: CAAWDYTVYYKKLF
CDR3 DNA: TGTGCTGCGTGGGATTATACGGTTTATTATAAGAAACTCTTT

J gene: TRGJP2
V gene: TRGV11
clone size: medium-sized
CDR3 protein: CTTVPAGLDHYSSDWIKTF
CDR3 DNA: -

J gene: TRGJ1/TRGJ2
V gene: TRGV4
clone size: many
CDR3 protein: CATWDGKKLF
CDR3 DNA: TGTGCCACCTGGGATGGTAAGAAACTCTTT

J gene: TRGJ1/TRGJ2
V gene: TRGV4
clone size: medium-sized
CDR3 protein: CATWDGASYKKLF
CDR3 DNA: TGTGCCACCTGGGACGGGGCTAGTTATAAGAAACTCTTT

J gene: TRGJP2
V gene: TRGV8
clone size: many
CDR3 protein: CATCYSSDWIKTF
CDR3 DNA: TGTGCCACCTGCTATAGTAGTGATTGGATCAAGACGTTT

J gene: TRGJ1/TRGJ2
V gene: TRGV8
clone size: medium-sized
CDR3 protein: CATCCYYKKLF
CDR3 DNA: TGTGCCACCTGCTGTTATTATAAGAAACTCTTT

J gene: TRGJ1/TRGJ2
V gene: TRGV3
clone size: -
CDR3 protein: CATWDGSPQKLF
CDR3 DNA: TGTGCCACCTGGGACGGCTCTCCCCAGAAACTCTTT